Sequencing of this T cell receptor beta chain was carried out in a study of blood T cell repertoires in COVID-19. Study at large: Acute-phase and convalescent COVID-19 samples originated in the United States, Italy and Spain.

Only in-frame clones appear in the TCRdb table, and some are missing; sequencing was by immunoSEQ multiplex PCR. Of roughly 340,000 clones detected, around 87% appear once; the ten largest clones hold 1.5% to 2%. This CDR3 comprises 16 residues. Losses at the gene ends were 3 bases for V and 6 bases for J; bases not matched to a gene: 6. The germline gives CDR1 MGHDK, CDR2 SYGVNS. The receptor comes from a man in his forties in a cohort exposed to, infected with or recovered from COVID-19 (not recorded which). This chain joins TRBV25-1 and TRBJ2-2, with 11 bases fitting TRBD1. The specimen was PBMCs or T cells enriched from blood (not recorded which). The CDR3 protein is CASSDSGQGVAGELFF. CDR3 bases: TGTGCCAGCAGTGACTCGGGACAGGGGGTGGCCGGGGAGCTGTTTTTT. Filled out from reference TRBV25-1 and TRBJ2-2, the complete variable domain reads EADIYQTPRYLVIGTGKKITLECSQTMGHDKMYWYQQDPGMELHLIHYSYGVNSTEKGDLSSESTVSRIRTEHFPLTLESARPSHTSQYLCASSDSGQGVAGELFFGEGSRLTVL.